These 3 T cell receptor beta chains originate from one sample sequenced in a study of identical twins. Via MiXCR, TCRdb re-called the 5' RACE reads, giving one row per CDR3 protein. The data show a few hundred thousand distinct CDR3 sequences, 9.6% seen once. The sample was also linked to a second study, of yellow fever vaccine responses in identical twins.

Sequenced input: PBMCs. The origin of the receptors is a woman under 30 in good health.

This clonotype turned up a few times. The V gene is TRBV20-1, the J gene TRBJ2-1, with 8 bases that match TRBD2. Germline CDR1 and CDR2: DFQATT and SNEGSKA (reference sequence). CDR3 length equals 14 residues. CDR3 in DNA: TGCAGGGTACAGCGGGAGTCGTCCTACAATGAGCAGTTCTTC. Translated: CRVQRESSYNEQFF.

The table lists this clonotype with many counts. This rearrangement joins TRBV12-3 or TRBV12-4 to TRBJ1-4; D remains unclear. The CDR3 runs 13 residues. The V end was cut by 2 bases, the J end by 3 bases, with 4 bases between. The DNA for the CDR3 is TGTGCCAGCAGTTTATTCCCTAATGAAAAACTGTTTTTT. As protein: CASSLFPNEKLFF.

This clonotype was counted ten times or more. CDR3 protein: CASSLARYTGREDHYEQYF. The CDR3 nucleotides read TGTGCCAGCAGCTTAGCCCGTTATACGGGCAGGGAAGACCACTACGAGCAGTACTTC. The chain has TRBV11-1 and TRBJ2-7; D is perhaps TRBD1 (5 bases). V was pared by 0 bases and J by 3 bases, with 24 bases between. This CDR3 region has 19 residues. Germline V lookup: CDR1 SGHAT, CDR2 FQDESV (reference sequence).